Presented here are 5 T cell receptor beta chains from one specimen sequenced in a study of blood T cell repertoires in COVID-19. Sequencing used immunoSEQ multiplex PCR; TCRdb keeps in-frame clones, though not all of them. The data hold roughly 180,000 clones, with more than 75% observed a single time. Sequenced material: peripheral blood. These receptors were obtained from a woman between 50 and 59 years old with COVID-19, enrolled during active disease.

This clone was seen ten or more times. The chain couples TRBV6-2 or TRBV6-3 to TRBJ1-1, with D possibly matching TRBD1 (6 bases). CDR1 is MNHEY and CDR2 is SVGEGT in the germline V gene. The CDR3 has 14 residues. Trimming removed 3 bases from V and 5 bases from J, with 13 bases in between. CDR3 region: CASSYLRGGTEAFF. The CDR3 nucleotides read TGTGCCAGCAGTTATTTGAGGGGGGGTACTGAAGCTTTCTTT.

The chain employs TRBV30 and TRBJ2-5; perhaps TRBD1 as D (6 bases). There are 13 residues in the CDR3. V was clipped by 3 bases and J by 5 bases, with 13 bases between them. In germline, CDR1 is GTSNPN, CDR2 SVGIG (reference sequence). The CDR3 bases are TGTGCCTGGAGGATACAGGGACCGGAGACCCAGTACTTC. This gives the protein CAWRIQGPETQYF.

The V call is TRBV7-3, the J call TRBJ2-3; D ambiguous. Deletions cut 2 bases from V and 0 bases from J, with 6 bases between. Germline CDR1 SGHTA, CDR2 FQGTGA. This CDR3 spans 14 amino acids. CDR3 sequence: CASSLQHSTDTQYF. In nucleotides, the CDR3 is TGTGCCAGCAGCTTACAACATAGCACAGATACGCAGTATTTT.

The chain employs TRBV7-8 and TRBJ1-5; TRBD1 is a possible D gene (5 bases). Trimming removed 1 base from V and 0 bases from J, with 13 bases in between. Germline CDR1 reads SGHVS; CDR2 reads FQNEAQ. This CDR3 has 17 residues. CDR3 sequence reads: CASSLGVGGNSNQPQHF. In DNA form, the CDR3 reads TGTGCCAGCAGCTTAGGGGTGGGGGGAAATAGCAATCAGCCCCAGCATTTT.

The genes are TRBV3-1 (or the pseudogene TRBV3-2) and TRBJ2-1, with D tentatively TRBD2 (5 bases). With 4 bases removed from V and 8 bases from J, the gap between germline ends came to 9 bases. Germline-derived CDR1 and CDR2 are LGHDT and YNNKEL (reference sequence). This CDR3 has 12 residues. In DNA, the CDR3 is TGTGCCAGCAGCCTAGGAGGCTATGAGCAGTTCTTC. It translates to CASSLGGYEQFF.